The 32 T cell receptor beta chains below all came from one sample that was sequenced in a study of OX40 agonist ivuxolimab in advanced cancers. Clones were sequenced by immunoSEQ multiplex PCR, and TCRdb holds only the in-frame ones, with some missing. The sample consists of over 80,000 clones, around 78% of them appearing once. The starting material was CD4+ or CD8+ T cells sorted from blood, obtained in a trial of the OX40 agonist ivuxolimab. The source is an adult with an advanced solid tumor such as melanoma, head and neck, liver or kidney cancer.

V gene TRBV5-6 combines with J gene TRBJ2-7, with 7 bases lining up with TRBD1. Germline trimming cut 1 base from V and 3 bases from J; bases unmatched to any gene: 1. CDR1 is SGHDT, CDR2 YYEEEE, per germline. The CDR3 is 13 residues long. CDR3 coding DNA: TGTGCCAGCAGCTTGCACAGGGGCTACGAGCAGTACTTC. This translates into CASSLHRGYEQYF.

In this sample, this clone turned up a few times. This chain links TRBV29-1 with TRBJ2-2; tentatively, D is TRBD1 or TRBD2 (5 bases each). Germline CDR1 and CDR2: SQVTM and ANQGSEA. Between the trimmed V and J ends, which lost 5 bases and 4 bases, there was a span of 14 bases. CDR3 length equals 14 residues. CDR3 sequence: CSVQRTHFTGELFF. CDR3 DNA sequence: TGCAGCGTTCAGCGGACACACTTCACCGGGGAGCTGTTTTTT.

V gene TRBV6-1 combines with J gene TRBJ2-7; D is possibly TRBD2 (6 bases). Per the germline V gene, CDR1 is MNHNS and CDR2 is SASEGT. V shed 0 bases and J shed 3 bases, with 15 bases lying between them. The length of the CDR3 is 16 residues. This chain's CDR3 is CASSEAGGRGYYEQYF. CDR3 DNA sequence: TGTGCCAGCAGTGAAGCGGGGGGACGGGGGTACTACGAGCAGTACTTC.

The rearrangement uses TRBV4-2 and TRBJ1-3; D gene ambiguous. Germline V lookup: CDR1 LGHNA, CDR2 YNFKEQ. The V end lost 4 bases, the J end lost 8 bases, and 15 bases lay between the germline ends. CDR3 size: 14 residues. CDR3 nucleotide sequence: TGTGCCAGCAGCCGACTACCGACTGGGGACACCATATATTTT. This sequence encodes CASSRLPTGDTIYF.

The rearrangement joins TRBV6-1 to TRBJ2-7; TRBD1 aligns across 8 bases. CDR1 and CDR2 (germline): MNHNS, SASEGT. The CDR3 loop spans 14 amino acids. V trimming: 4 bases; J trimming: 2 bases; junction bases outside the gene matches: 4. This CDR3 reads CASSVTGVPYEQYF. The CDR3 nucleotides are TGTGCCAGCAGTGTGACAGGGGTACCCTACGAGCAGTACTTC.

Only a few counts were recorded for this clone. This rearrangement joins TRBV7-8 to TRBJ2-7, with D possibly matching TRBD2 (5 bases). This CDR3 is 15 amino acids long. Germline loops: CDR1 SGHVS, CDR2 FQNEAQ. The V gene lost 1 base and the J gene lost 5 bases, with 15 bases spanning the gap. CDR3 in DNA: TGTGCCAGCAGCTTAGGTCCGCAGGCCGGGGACGAGCAGTACTTC. Encoded protein: CASSLGPQAGDEQYF.

This chain connects TRBV19 to TRBJ1-2, with D tentatively TRBD1 (6 bases). Deletions cut 1 base from V and 5 bases from J, with 17 bases between. Germline CDR1 reads LNHDA; CDR2 reads SQIVND (reference sequence). CDR3 length: 16 amino acids. The CDR3 region has the DNA TGTGCCAGTAGTATAGGCCACGACAGGACAAATTATGGCTACACCTTC. Translation: CASSIGHDRTNYGYTF.

The V gene is TRBV6-5, the J gene TRBJ2-7, with no clear D. CDR1 and CDR2 from the germline V gene are MNHEY and SVGAGI. The CDR3 extends over 13 amino acids. Trimming removed 2 bases at V and 8 bases at J, with 13 bases between. The CDR3, as DNA: TGTGCCAGCAGTTACAACGTTGAAGCTCAGCAGTACTTC. It specifies CASSYNVEAQQYF.

This rearrangement joins TRBV7-9 to TRBJ1-1, with D possibly TRBD1 on 5 matching bases. Germline loops: CDR1 SEHNR, CDR2 FQNEAQ (reference sequence). Trimming took 5 bases from V and 1 from J, leaving 11 bases between them. This CDR3 has 14 amino acids. The CDR3 bases are TGTGCCAGCAGCCGGGACGGATCGAACACTGAAGCTTTCTTT. This gives the protein CASSRDGSNTEAFF.

In DNA, the CDR3 is TGTGCCAGCAGCCTCGAACAGGGGCGGTGGACTGAAGCTTTCTTT. Its translation: CASSLEQGRWTEAFF. This chain uses TRBV11-2 with TRBJ1-1; 7 nucleotides match TRBD1. CDR1 SGHAT and CDR2 FQNNGV come from the germline V gene. Losses at the gene ends were 5 bases for V and 5 bases for J; bases not matched to a gene: 11. The CDR3 runs 15 residues.

The chain carries TRBV4-3 and TRBJ1-4; 7 nucleotides agree with TRBD1. CDR1 and CDR2 from the germline V gene are LGHNA and YSLEER. V gave up 4 bases and J gave up 7 bases; unmatched junction bases: 6. CDR3 size: 14 residues. The CDR3 is CASSRSTGFEKLFF. The CDR3 bases are TGCGCCAGCAGCCGCTCGACAGGGTTTGAAAAACTGTTTTTT.

The chain carries TRBV5-1 and TRBJ1-2, with 12 bases matching TRBD1. Per germline, CDR1 SGHRS and CDR2 YFSETQ. Unmatched junction bases numbered 8, after V lost 4 bases and J lost 7 bases. The CDR3 spans 15 residues. CDR3 in amino acids: CASSPSGTGGVGYTF. In DNA form, the CDR3 reads TGCGCCAGCAGCCCCTCCGGGACAGGGGGCGTTGGCTACACCTTC.

This sequence joins TRBV5-4 and TRBJ2-3; the D gene is possibly TRBD1 (6 bases). Germline V gives CDR1 SGHNT, CDR2 YYREEE (reference sequence). CDR3 length: 15 residues. The V end was cut by 4 bases, the J end by 4 bases, with 16 bases between. CDR3 coding DNA: TGTGCCAGCAGCCCGATAATTACAGGGTCAGATACGCAGTATTTT. It specifies CASSPIITGSDTQYF.

The gene calls are TRBV30 and TRBJ2-1; D may be TRBD2 (5 bases). The germline V gene has CDR1 GTSNPN and CDR2 SVGIG (reference sequence). The CDR3 contains 12 residues. Trimming took 3 bases from V and 7 from J, leaving 10 bases between them. CDR3 loop: CAWSAWRNEQFF. The CDR3 DNA is TGTGCCTGGAGCGCCTGGAGGAATGAGCAGTTCTTC.

This CDR3 reads CASSVQGGYGYTF. CDR3 coding DNA: TGTGCCAGTAGTGTACAGGGGGGCTATGGCTACACCTTC. The chain combines TRBV19 with TRBJ1-2, with TRBD1 matching 8 bases. Germline CDR1 reads LNHDA; CDR2 reads SQIVND (reference sequence). V trimming: 5 bases; J trimming: 4 bases; junction bases outside the gene matches: 3. This CDR3 is 13 amino acids long.

The chain combines TRBV5-8 with TRBJ1-5, with D possibly being TRBD1 (6 bases). V lost 0 bases and J 3 bases, leaving 10 bases between the germline ends. Germline V gene data show CDR1 as SGHTS and CDR2 as YDEGEE. This CDR3 has 15 residues. The CDR3 reads CASSLGQGFNQPQHF. DNA of the CDR3: TGTGCCAGCAGCTTGGGGCAGGGGTTCAATCAGCCCCAGCATTTT.

This chain connects TRBV30 to TRBJ1-3; D call uncertain. Germline loops: CDR1 GTSNPN, CDR2 SVGIG (reference sequence). The CDR3 extends over 16 amino acids. V lost 3 bases, J lost 2 bases, and 17 bases lay in between. As DNA, the CDR3 is TGTGCCTGGAGCGGACCTCGGTGGCAGGCTGGAAACACCATATATTTT. Translated: CAWSGPRWQAGNTIYF.

J is TRBJ2-2 and V is TRBV27, with TRBD2 identical over 9 bases. From germline, CDR1 is MNHEY and CDR2 SMNVEV (reference sequence). Losses at the gene ends were 2 bases for V and 0 bases for J; bases not matched to a gene: 10. CDR3 length: 19 amino acids. CDR3 in DNA: TGTGCCAGCAGTTTAAAGGCTAGCGGGGTTGACGCGAACACCGGGGAGCTGTTTTTT. The encoded protein is CASSLKASGVDANTGELFF.

The chain combines TRBV19 with TRBJ2-3, with 8 bases matching TRBD1. Germline CDR1 reads LNHDA; CDR2 reads SQIVND (reference sequence). The CDR3 contains 16 residues. V gave up 2 bases and J gave up 3 bases; unmatched junction bases: 7. CDR3 amino acids: CASSIFKGTGTDTQYF. DNA of the CDR3: TGTGCCAGTAGTATATTTAAAGGGACAGGAACAGATACGCAGTATTTT.

The chain couples TRBV2 to TRBJ2-2, with unresolved D. The CDR3 length is 13 residues. With 7 bases removed from V and 2 bases from J, the gap between germline ends came to 8 bases. In germline, CDR1 is SNHLY, CDR2 FYNNEI. The CDR3 nucleotides are TGTGCCAGCAACACGGTTAACACCGGGGAGCTGTTTTTT. Its protein product is CASNTVNTGELFF. Supplemented by reference TRBV2 and TRBJ2-2, the full variable domain reads EPEVTQTPSHQVTQMGQEVILRCVPISNHLYFYWYRQILGQKVEFLVSFYNNEISEKSEIFDDQFSVERPDGSNFTLKIRSTKLEDSAMYFCASNTVNTGELFFGEGSRLTVL.

This chain's CDR3 is CASSPDRGRGEKLFF. CDR3 in DNA: TGTGCCAGCTCGCCCGACAGGGGGCGGGGTGAAAAACTGTTTTTT. The chain joins TRBV18 to TRBJ1-4; 10 bases are shared with TRBD1. The V gene's germline CDR1 is KGHSH and CDR2 LQKENI. With V trimmed by 6 bases and J by 7 bases, 8 bases remained unmatched. There are 15 residues in the CDR3.

This clone was found once. This chain joins TRBV19 and TRBJ1-1, with 11 bases lining up with TRBD1. The germline CDR1 and CDR2 sequences are LNHDA and SQIVND (reference sequence). V was pared by 5 bases and J by 5 bases, with 7 bases of the junction left unmatched. This CDR3 is 15 amino acids long. CDR3 in amino acids: CASSAGQGAGTEAFF. CDR3 nucleotide sequence: TGTGCCAGTAGTGCCGGACAGGGGGCAGGTACTGAAGCTTTCTTT.

The CDR3 DNA follows: TGTGCCAGCAGCCCGGGGTCATTTACAGCAAACACTGAAGCTTTCTTT. This gives the protein CASSPGSFTANTEAFF. The chain carries TRBV5-5 and TRBJ1-1; the D is unclear. Germline-derived CDR1 and CDR2 are SGHKS and YYEKEE (reference sequence). V was cut by 4 bases and J by 2 bases, with 18 bases left in between. The CDR3 contains 16 residues. Full variable domain (outside the CDR3, taken from reference TRBV5-5 and TRBJ1-1): DAGVTQSPTHLIKTRGQQVTLRCSPISGHKSVSWYQQVLGQGPQFIFQYYEKEERGRGNFPDRFSARQFPNYSSELNVNALLLGDSALYLCASSPGSFTANTEAFFGQGTRLTVV.

The V and J genes are TRBV7-8 and TRBJ1-6; D is possibly TRBD1 (5 bases). This CDR3 has 18 residues. In germline, CDR1 is SGHVS, CDR2 FQNEAQ. V was clipped by 5 bases and J by 0 bases, with 17 bases between them. Here the CDR3 reads CASSPGTVASSYNSPLHF. Written as DNA, the CDR3 is TGTGCCAGCAGCCCCGGGACGGTAGCCAGCTCCTATAATTCACCCCTCCACTTT.

The chain links TRBV10-3 to TRBJ1-3; possibly TRBD1 for D (5 bases). The ends were cut back, 3 bases at V and 0 bases at J, with 9 bases in the middle. The CDR3 runs 15 residues. CDR1 ENHRY and CDR2 SYGVKD come from the germline V gene. The CDR3 DNA is TGTGCCATCAGTGACAAGGGGAACTCTGGAAACACCATATATTTT. Its translation is CAISDKGNSGNTIYF.

CDR3 in amino acids: CASSPNRGDTEAFF. CDR3 coding DNA: TGTGCCAGCTCACCGAACAGGGGGGACACTGAAGCTTTCTTT. The V call is TRBV18, the J call TRBJ1-1; 8 bases match TRBD1. V gave up 3 bases and J gave up 3 bases; unmatched junction bases: 3. Germline CDR1 KGHSH, CDR2 LQKENI. This CDR3 region has 14 residues.

The sample holds a few counts of this clone. This chain connects TRBV7-2 to TRBJ1-1; no reliable D call. The V gene lost 1 base and the J gene lost 3 bases, with 9 bases spanning the gap. Germline loops: CDR1 SGHTA, CDR2 FQGNSA. The CDR3 sequence is 14 residues long. The CDR3 nucleotides read TGTGCCAGCAGCTTAGTGGGCGAATACACTGAAGCTTTCTTT. It codes for CASSLVGEYTEAFF.

This chain links TRBV4-2 with TRBJ1-3; no firm D call. Germline CDR1 is LGHNA and CDR2 is YNFKEQ. The V and J ends lost 5 bases and 0 bases respectively, with 5 bases between them. The CDR3 loop spans 13 amino acids. The CDR3 DNA follows: TGTGCCAGCAGCTGGAGCTCTGGAAACACCATATATTTT. As protein: CASSWSSGNTIYF.

This sequence joins TRBV27 and TRBJ2-3; TRBD2 matches at 9 bases. In germline, CDR1 is MNHEY, CDR2 SMNVEV (reference sequence). The CDR3 has 22 residues. V gave up 6 bases and J gave up 0 bases; unmatched junction bases: 25. Here the CDR3 reads CASSLGRAGGPQGFASTDTQYF. The CDR3 nucleotides read TGTGCCAGCAGCTTGGGTCGAGCGGGGGGCCCCCAGGGGTTTGCTAGCACAGATACGCAGTATTTT.

The chain employs TRBV27 and TRBJ1-4, with D possibly being TRBD1 (6 bases). The CDR3 covers 13 residues. Germline assignment: CDR1 MNHEY and CDR2 SMNVEV (reference sequence). The V end lost 6 bases, the J end lost 3 bases, and 8 bases lay between the germline ends. This chain's CDR3 is CASRDSSNEKLFF. The DNA of the CDR3 is TGTGCCAGCAGGGACAGTTCTAATGAAAAACTGTTTTTT.

This clone was detected a few times. The chain links TRBV12-5 to TRBJ1-5, with D unresolved. The length of the CDR3 is 14 residues. Germline V gene sequence: CDR1 LGHNT, CDR2 FRNRAP. Trimming stripped 7 bases from V and 4 bases from J, with 14 bases between. CDR3 sequence: CASVSDRDNQPQHF. The CDR3, as DNA: TGTGCTAGTGTCTCCGATCGGGATAATCAGCCCCAGCATTTT.

The genes are TRBV20-1 and TRBJ2-1; D possibly corresponds to TRBD1 (5 bases). Germline CDR1 is DFQATT and CDR2 is SNEGSKA (reference sequence). The CDR3 sequence is 11 residues long. Trimming removed 8 bases from V and 6 bases from J, with 11 bases in between. CDR3: CSPLRGNEQFF. As DNA, the CDR3 is TGCAGTCCACTTAGGGGCAATGAGCAGTTCTTC.